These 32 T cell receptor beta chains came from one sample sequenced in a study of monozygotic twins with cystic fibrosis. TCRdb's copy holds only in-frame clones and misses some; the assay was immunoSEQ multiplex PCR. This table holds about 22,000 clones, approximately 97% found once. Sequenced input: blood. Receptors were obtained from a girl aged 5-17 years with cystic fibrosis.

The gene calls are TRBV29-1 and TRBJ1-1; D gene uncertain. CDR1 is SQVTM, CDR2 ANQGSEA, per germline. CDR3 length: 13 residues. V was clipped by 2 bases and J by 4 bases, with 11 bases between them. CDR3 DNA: TGCAGCGTTGAAAAGACTTTCCTCACTGAAGCTTTCTTT. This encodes CSVEKTFLTEAFF.

CDR3 in DNA: TGTGCCAGCAGCAAGGGACAGGGGGCAAATAGCTGGACAGATACGCAGTATTTT. Translated, it gives CASSKGQGANSWTDTQYF. J is TRBJ2-3 and V is TRBV9; 12 bases are shared with TRBD1. Germline V CDR1 and CDR2: SGDLS, YYNGEE. The CDR3 length is 18 residues. The V gene end was trimmed by 4 bases and the J gene end by 3 bases; junction bases not matched to a gene: 12. The full variable domain, rest sourced from reference TRBV9 and TRBJ2-3, is DSGVTQTPKHLITATGQRVTLRCSPRSGDLSVYWYQQSLDQGLQFLIQYYNGEERAKGNILERFSAQQFPDLHSELNLSSLELGDSALYFCASSKGQGANSWTDTQYFGPGTRLTVL.

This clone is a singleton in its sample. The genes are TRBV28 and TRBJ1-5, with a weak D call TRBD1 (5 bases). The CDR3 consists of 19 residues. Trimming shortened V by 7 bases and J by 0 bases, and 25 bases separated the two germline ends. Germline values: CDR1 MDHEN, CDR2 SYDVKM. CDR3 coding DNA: TGTGCCAGCAAAACCCTTAGGGTCAGGGAAGGGCATAGCAATCAGCCCCAGCATTTT. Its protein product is CASKTLRVREGHSNQPQHF.

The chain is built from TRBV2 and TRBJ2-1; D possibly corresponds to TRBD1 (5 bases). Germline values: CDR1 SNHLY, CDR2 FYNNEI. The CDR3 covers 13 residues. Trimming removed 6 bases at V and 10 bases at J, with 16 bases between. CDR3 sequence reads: CASRQGIGVEQFF. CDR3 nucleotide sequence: TGTGCCAGCAGGCAGGGTATAGGGGTGGAGCAGTTCTTC.

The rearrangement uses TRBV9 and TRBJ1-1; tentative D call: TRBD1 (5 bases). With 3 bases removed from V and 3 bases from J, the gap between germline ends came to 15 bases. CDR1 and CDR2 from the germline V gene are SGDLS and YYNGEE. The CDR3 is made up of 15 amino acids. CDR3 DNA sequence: TGTGCCAGCAGCGCCGGAGGGGCCCTGGACACTGAAGCTTTCTTT. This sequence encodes CASSAGGALDTEAFF.

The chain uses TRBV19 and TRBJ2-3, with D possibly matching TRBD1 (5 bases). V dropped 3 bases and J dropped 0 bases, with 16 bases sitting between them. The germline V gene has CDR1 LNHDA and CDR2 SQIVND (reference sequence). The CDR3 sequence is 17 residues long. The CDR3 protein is CASSISLIRGSTDTQYF. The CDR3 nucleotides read TGTGCCAGTAGTATTTCTCTGATAAGGGGTAGCACAGATACGCAGTATTTT.

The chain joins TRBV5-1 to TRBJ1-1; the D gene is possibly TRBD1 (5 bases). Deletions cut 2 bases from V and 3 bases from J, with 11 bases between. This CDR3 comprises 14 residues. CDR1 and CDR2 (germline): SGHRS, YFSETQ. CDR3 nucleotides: TGCGCCAGCAGCTTCGGTGGGGCAGACACTGAAGCTTTCTTT. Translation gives CASSFGGADTEAFF. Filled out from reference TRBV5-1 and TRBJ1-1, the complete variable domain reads KAGVTQTPRYLIKTRGQQVTLSCSPISGHRSVSWYQQTPGQGLQFLFEYFSETQRNKGNFPGRFSGRQFSNSRSEMNVSTLELGDSALYLCASSFGGADTEAFFGQGTRLTVV.

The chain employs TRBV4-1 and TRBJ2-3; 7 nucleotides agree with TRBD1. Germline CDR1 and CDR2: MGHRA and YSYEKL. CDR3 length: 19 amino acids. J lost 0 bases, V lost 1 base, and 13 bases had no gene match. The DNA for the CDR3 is TGCGCCAGCAGCCAAGGTTTCCTGGCAGGGGGTAGGAGCACAGATACGCAGTATTTT. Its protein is CASSQGFLAGGRSTDTQYF.

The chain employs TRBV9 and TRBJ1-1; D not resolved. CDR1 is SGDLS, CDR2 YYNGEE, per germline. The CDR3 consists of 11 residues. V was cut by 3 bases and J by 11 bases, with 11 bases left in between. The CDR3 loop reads CASSGRVGAFF. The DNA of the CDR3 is TGTGCCAGCAGCGGCCGGGTTGGGGCTTTCTTT.

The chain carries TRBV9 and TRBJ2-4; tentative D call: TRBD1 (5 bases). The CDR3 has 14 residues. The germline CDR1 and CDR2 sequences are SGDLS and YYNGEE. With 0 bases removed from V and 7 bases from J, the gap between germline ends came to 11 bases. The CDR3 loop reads CASSVAQGRNIQYF. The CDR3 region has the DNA TGTGCCAGCAGCGTAGCTCAGGGAAGGAACATTCAGTACTTC.

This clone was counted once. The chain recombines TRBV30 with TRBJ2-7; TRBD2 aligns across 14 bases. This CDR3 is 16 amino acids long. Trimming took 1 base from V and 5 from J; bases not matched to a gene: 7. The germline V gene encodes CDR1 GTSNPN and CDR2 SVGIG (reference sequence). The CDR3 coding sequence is TGTGCCTGGAGTGGAATGACTAGCGGGAGGGCCAACGAGCAGTACGTC. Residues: CAWSGMTSGRANEQYV.

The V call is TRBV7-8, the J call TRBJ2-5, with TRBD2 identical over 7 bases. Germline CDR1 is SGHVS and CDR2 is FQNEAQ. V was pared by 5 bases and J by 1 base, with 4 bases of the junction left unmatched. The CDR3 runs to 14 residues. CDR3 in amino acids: CASSPIAGQETQYF. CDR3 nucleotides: TGTGCCAGCAGCCCGATAGCGGGCCAAGAGACCCAGTACTTC.

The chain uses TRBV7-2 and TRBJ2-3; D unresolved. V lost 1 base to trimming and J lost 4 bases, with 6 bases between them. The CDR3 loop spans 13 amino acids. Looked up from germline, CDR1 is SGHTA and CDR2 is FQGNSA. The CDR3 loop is CASSLGFADTQYF. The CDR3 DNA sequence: TGTGCCAGCAGCTTAGGGTTTGCAGATACGCAGTATTTT.

In nucleotides, the CDR3 is TGTGCCAGTAGTATTTCACCTCTTAATGAGCAGTTCTTC. Its protein is CASSISPLNEQFF. The chain carries TRBV19 and TRBJ2-1; D gene ambiguous. V gave up 3 bases and J gave up 7 bases, with 10 bases separating them. The CDR3 spans 13 residues. The germline V gene encodes CDR1 LNHDA and CDR2 SQIVND (reference sequence).

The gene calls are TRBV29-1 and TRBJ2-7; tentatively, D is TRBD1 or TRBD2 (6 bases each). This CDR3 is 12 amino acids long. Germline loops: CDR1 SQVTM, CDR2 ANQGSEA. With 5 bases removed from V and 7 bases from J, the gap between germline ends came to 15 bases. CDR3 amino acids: CSVTGGPREQYF. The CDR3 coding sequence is TGCAGCGTTACCGGGGGCCCTAGGGAGCAGTACTTC.

The CDR3 DNA reads as TGTGCCAGCAGTCCCGGGACAGTCACTGAAGCTTTCTTT. It translates to CASSPGTVTEAFF. This chain connects TRBV28 to TRBJ1-1; 7 nucleotides match TRBD1. The CDR3 runs 13 residues. Looked up from germline, CDR1 is MDHEN and CDR2 is SYDVKM. V lost 5 bases and J lost 4; bases outside the gene matches: 4.

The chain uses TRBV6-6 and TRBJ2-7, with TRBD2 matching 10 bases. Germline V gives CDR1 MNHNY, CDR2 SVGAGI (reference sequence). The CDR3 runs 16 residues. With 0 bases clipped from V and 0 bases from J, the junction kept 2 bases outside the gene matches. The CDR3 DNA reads TGTGCCAGCAGTTACTCGGGACTAGCGAGCTCCTACGAGCAGTACGTC. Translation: CASSYSGLASSYEQYV.

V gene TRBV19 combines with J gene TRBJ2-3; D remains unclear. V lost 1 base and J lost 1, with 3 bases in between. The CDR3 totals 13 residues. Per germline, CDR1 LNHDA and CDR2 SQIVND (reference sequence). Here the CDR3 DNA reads TGTGCCAGTAGTATAGCCGGCACAGATACGCAGTATTTT. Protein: CASSIAGTDTQYF. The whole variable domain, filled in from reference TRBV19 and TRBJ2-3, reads DGGITQSPKYLFRKEGQNVTLSCEQNLNHDAMYWYRQDPGQGLRLIYYSQIVNDFQKGDIAEGYSVSREKKESFPLTVTSAQKNPTAFYLCASSIAGTDTQYFGPGTRLTVL.

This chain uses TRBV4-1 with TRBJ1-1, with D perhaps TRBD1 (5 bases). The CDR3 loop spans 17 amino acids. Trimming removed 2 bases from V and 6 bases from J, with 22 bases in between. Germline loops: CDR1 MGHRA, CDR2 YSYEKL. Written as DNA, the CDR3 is TGCGCCAGCAGCCAACCCGAACGGGACCACCTATCCCCTGAAGCTTTCTTT. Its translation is CASSQPERDHLSPEAFF.

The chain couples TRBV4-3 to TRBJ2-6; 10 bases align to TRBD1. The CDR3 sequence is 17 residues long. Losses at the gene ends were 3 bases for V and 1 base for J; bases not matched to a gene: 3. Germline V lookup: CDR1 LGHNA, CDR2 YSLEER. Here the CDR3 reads CASSQRTGGSGANVLTF. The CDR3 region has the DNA TGCGCCAGCAGCCAGAGGACAGGGGGTTCTGGGGCCAACGTCCTGACTTTC.

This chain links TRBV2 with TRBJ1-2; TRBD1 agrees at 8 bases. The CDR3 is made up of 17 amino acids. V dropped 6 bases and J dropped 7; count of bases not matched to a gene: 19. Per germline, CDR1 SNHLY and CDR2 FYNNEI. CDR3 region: CASRTSLDRVFSSGYTF. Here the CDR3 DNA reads TGTGCCAGCAGAACCAGCCTGGACAGGGTGTTTTCTTCTGGCTACACCTTC.

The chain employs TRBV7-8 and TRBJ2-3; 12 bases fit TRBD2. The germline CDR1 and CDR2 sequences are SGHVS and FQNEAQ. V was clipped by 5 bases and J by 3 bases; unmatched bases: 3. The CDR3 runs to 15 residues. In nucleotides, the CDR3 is TGTGCCAGCAGCAAACTAGCGGGAGGAACAGATACGCAGTATTTT. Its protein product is CASSKLAGGTDTQYF.

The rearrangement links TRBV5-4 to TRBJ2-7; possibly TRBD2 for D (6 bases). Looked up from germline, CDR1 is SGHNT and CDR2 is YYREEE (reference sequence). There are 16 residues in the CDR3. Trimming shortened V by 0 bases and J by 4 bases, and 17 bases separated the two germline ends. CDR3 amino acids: CASSLAMQEGQYEQYF. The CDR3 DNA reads TGTGCCAGCAGCTTGGCGATGCAGGAGGGGCAATACGAGCAGTACTTC.

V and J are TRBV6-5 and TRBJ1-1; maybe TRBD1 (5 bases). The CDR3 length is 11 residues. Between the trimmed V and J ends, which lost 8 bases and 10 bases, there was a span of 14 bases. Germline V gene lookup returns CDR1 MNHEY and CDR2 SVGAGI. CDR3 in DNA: TGTGCCAGCTTAGGACAAACGGGAGCTTTCTTT. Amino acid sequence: CASLGQTGAFF.

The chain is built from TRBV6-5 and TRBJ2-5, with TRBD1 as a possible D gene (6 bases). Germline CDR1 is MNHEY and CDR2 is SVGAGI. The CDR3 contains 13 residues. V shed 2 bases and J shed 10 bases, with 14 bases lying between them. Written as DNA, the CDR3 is TGTGCCAGCAGTTACGAGAAAGACAGGCACCAGTACTTC. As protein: CASSYEKDRHQYF.

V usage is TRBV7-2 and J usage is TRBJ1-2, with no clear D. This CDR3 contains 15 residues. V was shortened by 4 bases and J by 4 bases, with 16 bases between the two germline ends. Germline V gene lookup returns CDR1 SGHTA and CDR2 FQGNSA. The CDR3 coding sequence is TGTGCCAGCAGCTCGGGTCCTTTTAAATCCTATGGCTACACCTTC. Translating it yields CASSSGPFKSYGYTF.

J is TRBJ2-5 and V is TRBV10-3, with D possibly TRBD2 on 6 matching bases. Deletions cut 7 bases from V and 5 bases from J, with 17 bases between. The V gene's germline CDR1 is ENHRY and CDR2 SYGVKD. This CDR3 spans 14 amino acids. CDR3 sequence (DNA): TGTGCCATCAACGGAGGAGGGGCCGGGGAGACCCAGTACTTC. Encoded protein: CAINGGGAGETQYF.

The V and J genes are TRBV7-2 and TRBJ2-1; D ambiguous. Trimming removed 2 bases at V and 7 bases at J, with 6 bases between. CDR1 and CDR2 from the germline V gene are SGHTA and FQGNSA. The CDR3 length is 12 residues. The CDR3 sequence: CASSLRANEQFF. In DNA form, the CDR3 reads TGTGCCAGCAGCTTACGGGCGAATGAGCAGTTCTTC.

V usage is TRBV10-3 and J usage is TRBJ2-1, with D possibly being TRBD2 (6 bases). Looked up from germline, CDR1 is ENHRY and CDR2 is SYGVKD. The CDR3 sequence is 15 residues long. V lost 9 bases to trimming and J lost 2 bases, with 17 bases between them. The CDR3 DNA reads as TGTGCCATTGCCCCGCACGCGGGAACCTACAATGAGCAGTTCTTC. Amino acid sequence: CAIAPHAGTYNEQFF.

CDR3 loop: CAVNPGHSYGYTF. The CDR3 nucleotides are TGCGCTGTAAACCCGGGACACAGTTATGGCTACACCTTC. This sequence joins TRBV10-1 and TRBJ1-2, with D possibly being TRBD1 (6 bases). This CDR3 has 13 amino acids. From germline, CDR1 is WNHNN and CDR2 SYGVQD (reference sequence).

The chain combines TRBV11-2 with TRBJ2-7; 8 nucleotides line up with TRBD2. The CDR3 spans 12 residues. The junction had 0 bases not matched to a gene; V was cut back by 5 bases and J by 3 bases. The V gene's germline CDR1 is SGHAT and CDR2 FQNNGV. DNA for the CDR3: TGTGCCAGCAGCCTAGCGGGCTACGAGCAGTACTTC. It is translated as CASSLAGYEQYF.

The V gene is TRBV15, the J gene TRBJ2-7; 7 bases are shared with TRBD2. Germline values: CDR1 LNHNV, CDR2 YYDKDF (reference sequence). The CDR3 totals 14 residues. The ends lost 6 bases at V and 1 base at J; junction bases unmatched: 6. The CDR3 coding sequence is TGTGCCACCAGTACGGGGGGAGATTCCTACGAGCAGTACTTC. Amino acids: CATSTGGDSYEQYF.